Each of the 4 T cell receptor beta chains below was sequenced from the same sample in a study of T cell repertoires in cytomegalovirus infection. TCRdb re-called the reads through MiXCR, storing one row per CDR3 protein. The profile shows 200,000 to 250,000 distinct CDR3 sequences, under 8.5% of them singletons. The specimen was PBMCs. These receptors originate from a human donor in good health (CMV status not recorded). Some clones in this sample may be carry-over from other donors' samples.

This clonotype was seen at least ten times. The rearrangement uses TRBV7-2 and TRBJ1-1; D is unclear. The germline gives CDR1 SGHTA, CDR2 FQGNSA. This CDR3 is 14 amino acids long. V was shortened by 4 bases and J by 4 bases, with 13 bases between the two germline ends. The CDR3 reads CASSSLKVLTEAFF. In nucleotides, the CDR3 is TGTGCCAGCAGCTCCCTAAAGGTCCTCACTGAAGCTTTCTTT.

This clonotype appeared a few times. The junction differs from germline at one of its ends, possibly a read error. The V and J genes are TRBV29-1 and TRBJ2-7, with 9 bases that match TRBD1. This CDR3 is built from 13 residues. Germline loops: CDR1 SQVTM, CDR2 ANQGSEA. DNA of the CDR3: TGCAGCGCTGAAGGACAGGGGAGCAACGAGCAGTACTTC. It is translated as CSAEGQGSNEQYF.

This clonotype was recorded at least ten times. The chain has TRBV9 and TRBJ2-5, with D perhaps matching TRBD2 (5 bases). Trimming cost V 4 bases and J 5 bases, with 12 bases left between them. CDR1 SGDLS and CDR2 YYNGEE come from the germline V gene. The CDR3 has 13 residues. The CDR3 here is CASSPPRAETQYF. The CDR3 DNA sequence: TGTGCCAGCAGCCCCCCGCGGGCGGAGACCCAGTACTTC.

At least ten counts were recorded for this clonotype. Here the CDR3 reads CASSLRPGNTEAFF. Here the CDR3 DNA reads TGCGCCAGCAGCTTACGGCCAGGGAACACTGAAGCTTTCTTT. The rearrangement uses TRBV5-1 and TRBJ1-1; D unresolved. Trimming pared 2 bases from V and 1 base from J, leaving 9 bases between. The germline V gene encodes CDR1 SGHRS and CDR2 YFSETQ. This CDR3 is 14 amino acids long.